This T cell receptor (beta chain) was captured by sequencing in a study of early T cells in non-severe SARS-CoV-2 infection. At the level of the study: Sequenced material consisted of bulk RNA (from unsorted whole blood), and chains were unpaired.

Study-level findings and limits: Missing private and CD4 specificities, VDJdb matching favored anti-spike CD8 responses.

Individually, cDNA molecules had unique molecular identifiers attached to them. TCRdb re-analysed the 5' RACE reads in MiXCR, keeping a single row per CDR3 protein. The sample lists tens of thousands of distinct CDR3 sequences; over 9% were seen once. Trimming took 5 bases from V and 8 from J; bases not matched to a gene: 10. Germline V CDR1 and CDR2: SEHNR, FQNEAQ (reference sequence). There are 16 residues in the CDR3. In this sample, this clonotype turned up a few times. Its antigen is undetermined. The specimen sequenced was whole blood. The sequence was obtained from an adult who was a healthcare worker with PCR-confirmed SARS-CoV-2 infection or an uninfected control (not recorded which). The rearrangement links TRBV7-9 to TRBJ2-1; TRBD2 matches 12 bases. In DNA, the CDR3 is TGTGCCAGCAGCCCCCGACTAGCGGGAGTTCTGGATGAGCAGTTCTTC. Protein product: CASSPRLAGVLDEQFF.